The T cell receptor (beta chain) under discussion was sequenced for a study of blood T cell repertoires in COVID-19 (dated by TCRdb to the early 2020s). With respect to the entire study: Samples covering the acute and convalescent phases of COVID-19 were provided by collaborators in the United States, Italy and Spain. The prospective study material was composed of cDNA or gDNA derived from T cells, B-cell-depleted T cells, or PBMCs. The dataset comprised deeply sampled blood TCRbeta repertoires from subjects exposed to, actively infected with, or recovered from COVID-19. The repertoires were released in a freely available public database meant as a resource for research on the immune response to SARS-CoV-2. Samples were obtained from the ongoing ImmuneRACE study (first 160 participants) and from about 1,300 subjects provided by 6 global collaborators. A de-identified subject ID, COVID-19 status, age in years and sex were almost always included in the sample metadata. Where available, HLA class I and class II types were taken from metadata supplied by the sample provider and were not determined by assay-based typing.

TCRbeta CDR3 regions were amplified from genomic DNA using the immunoSEQ Assay, a bias-controlled multiplex PCR. In the original analysis: Nucleated cell counts per sample were estimated from amplification of reference gene primers within the assay. Sequence reads were collapsed and filtered to measure the absolute abundance of every unique TCRbeta CDR3 rearrangement. For each sample, productive Simpson clonality was calculated as the square root of Simpson's diversity index across productive rearrangements. The immuneACCESS repertoire file appears here via TCRdb, limited to in-frame rearrangements. These files lack a portion of the clones; in checked studies, under half of the deficit traces to unresolved V genes, and the cause of the others is not known. That table gives V, J and clone size, and the DNA gave D and trimming. The sample contains 250,000 to 350,000 clones, about 82% of them found a single time. The ten top clones hold about 1.7% of the sample.

Notes on this clone: Its antigen is still unknown. No base quality values were provided; no much bigger clone lies one nucleotide off.

Here is what the overall study found, with its caveats: The amount of clinical and demographic metadata varied by source and participant and was provided uncurated.

The CDR3, from cysteine to phenylalanine, totals 16 residues. CDR3 DNA only is kept here, 48 bases in frame from base 1. The junction carries 12 bases between V and J, which are trimmed by 4 bases and 2 bases respectively. Per the germline V gene (reference sequence), MNHNY is the CDR1 and SVGAGI is the CDR2. Collaborating institutions collected whole blood in K2EDTA tubes following their own protocols. For TCRbeta analysis, collaborators shipped samples in one of three forms: frozen whole blood, isolated PBMCs, or DNA extracted from either of those sample types. This receptor was identified in a woman aged 45-65 years with acute or convalescent COVID-19. Sequencing used peripheral blood. The V and J segments used are TRBV6-6 and TRBJ2-6; the D gene remains uncertain. The base sequence is TGTGCCAGCAGTTCTATGCCCCGGGCTGGGGCCAACGTCCTGACTTTC. This gives the protein CASSSMPRAGANVLTF.